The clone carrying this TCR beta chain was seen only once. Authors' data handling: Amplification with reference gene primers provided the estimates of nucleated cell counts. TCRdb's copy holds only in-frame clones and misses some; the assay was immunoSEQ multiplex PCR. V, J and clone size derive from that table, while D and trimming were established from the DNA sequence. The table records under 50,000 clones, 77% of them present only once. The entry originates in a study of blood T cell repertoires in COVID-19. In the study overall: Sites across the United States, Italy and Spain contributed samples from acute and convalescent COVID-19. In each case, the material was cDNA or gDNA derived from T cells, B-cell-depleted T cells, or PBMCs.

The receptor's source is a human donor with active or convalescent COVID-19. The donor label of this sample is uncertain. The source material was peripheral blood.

CDR3 protein: CASSPRGGHQETQYF. The CDR3 region has the DNA TGTGCCAGCAGCCCCCGGGGGGGGCACCAAGAGACCCAGTACTTC. This chain joins TRBV11-2 and TRBJ2-5; 8 nucleotides align to TRBD2. Germline V gene lookup returns CDR1 SGHAT and CDR2 FQNNGV. This CDR3 contains 15 residues. The J segment lost 0 bases and the V segment lost 5 bases, leaving 5 bases of the junction unmatched.